This T cell receptor beta chain originates from a study of shared clonotypes between healthy human individuals. In the study overall: Contributing individuals were a couple of females and a few males aged 18 to 49.

Germline CDR1 MDHEN, CDR2 SYDVKM. Trimming left V 3 bases short and J 2 bases short, with 11 bases between. This CDR3 is built from 16 residues. Several immunoSEQ 96-well plates shared each subset's DNA, each plate a replicate. Only in-frame clones appear in the TCRdb table, and some are missing; sequencing was by immunoSEQ multiplex PCR. The profile shows about half a million clones, over 70% of them singletons. The sequenced sample consisted of PBMCs. The TCR was taken from a woman aged 40-49 years in good health. Some clones in this sample may be carry-over from other donors' samples. The chain employs TRBV28 and TRBJ2-6, with D maybe TRBD2 (5 bases). In DNA form, the CDR3 reads TGTGCCAGCAGTTTCAGCGGCGCCGCTGGGGCCAACGTCCTGACTTTC. Amino acid sequence: CASSFSGAAGANVLTF. The whole variable domain, filled in from reference TRBV28 and TRBJ2-6, reads DVKVTQSSRYLVKRTGEKVFLECVQDMDHENMFWYRQDPGLGLRLIYFSYDVKMKEKGDIPEGYSVSREKKERFSLILESASTNQTSMYLCASSFSGAAGANVLTFGAGSRLTVL.